This T cell receptor (beta chain) was captured in a study of blood T cell repertoires in COVID-19. Whole-study context: Donors in the United States, Italy and Spain gave samples during acute or convalescent COVID-19.

In the authors' methods: Using reference gene primer amplification, nucleated cell counts were estimated. TCRdb's copy holds only in-frame clones and misses some; the assay was immunoSEQ multiplex PCR. That table is the source of V, J and clone size, and D and trimming were worked out from the DNA. The sample contains about 150,000 clones, 80% of which appear only once. CDR1 and CDR2 from the germline V gene are SEHNR and FQNEAQ (reference sequence). CDR3 length: 11 amino acids. The V end lost 5 bases, the J end lost 6 bases, and 7 bases lay between the germline ends. Sequenced sample: peripheral blood. The clonotype originates from a man aged 55 to 69 with acute or convalescent COVID-19. The chain links TRBV7-9 to TRBJ1-1; D is unclear. CDR3 residues: CASSQNSEAFF. The CDR3 DNA sequence: TGTGCCAGCAGCCAGAATTCTGAAGCTTTCTTT. The full variable domain, with the rest looked up from reference TRBV7-9 and TRBJ1-1, is DTGVSQNPRHKITKRGQNVTFRCDPISEHNRLYWYRQTLGQGPEFLTYFQNEAQLEKSRLLSDRFSAERPKGSFSTLEIQRTEQGDSAMYLCASSQNSEAFFGQGTRLTVV.